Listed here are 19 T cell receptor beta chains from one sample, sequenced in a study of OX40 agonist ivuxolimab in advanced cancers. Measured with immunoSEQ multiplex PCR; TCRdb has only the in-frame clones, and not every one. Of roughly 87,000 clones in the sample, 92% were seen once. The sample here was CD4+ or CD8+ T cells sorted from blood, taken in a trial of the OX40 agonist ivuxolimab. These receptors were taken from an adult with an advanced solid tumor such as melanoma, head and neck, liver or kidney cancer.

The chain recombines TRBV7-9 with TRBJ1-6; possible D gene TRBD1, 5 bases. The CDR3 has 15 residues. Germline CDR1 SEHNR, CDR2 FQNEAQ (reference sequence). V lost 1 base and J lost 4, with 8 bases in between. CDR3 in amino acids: CASSLVRGYNSPLHF. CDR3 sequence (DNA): TGTGCCAGCAGCTTAGTCCGGGGGTATAATTCACCCCTCCACTTT.

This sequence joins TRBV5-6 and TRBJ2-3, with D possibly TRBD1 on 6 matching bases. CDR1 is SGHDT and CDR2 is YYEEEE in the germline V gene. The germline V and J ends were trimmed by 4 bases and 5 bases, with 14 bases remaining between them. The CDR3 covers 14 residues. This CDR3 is CASSRGGARDTQYF. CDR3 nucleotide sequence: TGTGCCAGCAGCCGAGGGGGTGCGAGAGATACGCAGTATTTT.

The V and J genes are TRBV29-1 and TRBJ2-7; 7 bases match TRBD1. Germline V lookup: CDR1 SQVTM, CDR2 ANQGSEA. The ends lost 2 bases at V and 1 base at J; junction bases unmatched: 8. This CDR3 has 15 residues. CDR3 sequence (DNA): TGCAGCGTTGAAAACACCCGGACAGGATCCTACGAGCAGTACTTC. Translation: CSVENTRTGSYEQYF.

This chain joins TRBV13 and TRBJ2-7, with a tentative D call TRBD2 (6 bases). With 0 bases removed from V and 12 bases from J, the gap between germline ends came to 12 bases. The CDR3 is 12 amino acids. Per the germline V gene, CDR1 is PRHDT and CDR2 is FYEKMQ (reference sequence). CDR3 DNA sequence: TGTGCCAGCAGCTTAGGTGGCGGGGCGGGGTACTTC. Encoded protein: CASSLGGGAGYF. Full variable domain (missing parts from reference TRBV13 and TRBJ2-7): AAGVIQSPRHLIKEKRETATLKCYPIPRHDTVYWYQQGPGQDPQFLISFYEKMQSDKGSIPDRFSAQQFSDYHSELNMSSLELGDSALYFCASSLGGGAGYFGPGTRLTVT.

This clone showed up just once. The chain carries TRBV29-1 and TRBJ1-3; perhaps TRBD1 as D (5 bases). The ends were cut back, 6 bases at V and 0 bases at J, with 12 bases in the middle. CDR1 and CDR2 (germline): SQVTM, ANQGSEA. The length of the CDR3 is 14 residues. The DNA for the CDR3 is TGCAGCGTGGAAAGACAGAACTCTGGAAACACCATATATTTT. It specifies CSVERQNSGNTIYF.

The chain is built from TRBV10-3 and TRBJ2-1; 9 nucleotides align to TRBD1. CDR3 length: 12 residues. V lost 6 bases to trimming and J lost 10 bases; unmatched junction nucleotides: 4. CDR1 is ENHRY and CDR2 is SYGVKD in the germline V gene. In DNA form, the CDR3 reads TGTGCCATCAGCGATACAGGGGGCGAGCAGTTCTTC. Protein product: CAISDTGGEQFF.

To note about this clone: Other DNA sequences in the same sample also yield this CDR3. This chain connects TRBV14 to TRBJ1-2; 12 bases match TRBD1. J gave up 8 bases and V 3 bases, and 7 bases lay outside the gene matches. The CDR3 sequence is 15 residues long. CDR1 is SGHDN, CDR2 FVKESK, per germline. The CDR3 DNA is TGTGCCAGCAGCCACCCGGGACAGGGGGCGGGAGGCTACACCTTC. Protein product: CASSHPGQGAGGYTF.

The CDR3 is CASRLDRPDTQYF. The CDR3, as DNA: TGTGCCAGCAGGCTAGATCGGCCAGATACGCAGTATTTT. The chain combines TRBV7-2 with TRBJ2-3; D ambiguous. The CDR3 consists of 13 residues. Germline values: CDR1 SGHTA, CDR2 FQGNSA. V lost 6 bases and J lost 4, with 11 bases in between. Full variable domain (outside the CDR3, taken from reference TRBV7-2 and TRBJ2-3): GAGVSQSPSNKVTEKGKDVELRCDPISGHTALYWYRQSLGQGLEFLIYFQGNSAPDKSGLPSDRFSAERTGGSVSTLTIQRTQQEDSAVYLCASRLDRPDTQYFGPGTRLTVL.

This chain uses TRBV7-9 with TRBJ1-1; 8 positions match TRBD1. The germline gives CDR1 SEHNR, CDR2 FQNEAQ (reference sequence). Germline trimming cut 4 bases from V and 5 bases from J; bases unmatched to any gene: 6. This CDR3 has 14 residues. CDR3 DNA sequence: TGTGCCAGCAGCTCCAGGACAGGGAATACTGAAGCTTTCTTT. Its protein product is CASSSRTGNTEAFF.

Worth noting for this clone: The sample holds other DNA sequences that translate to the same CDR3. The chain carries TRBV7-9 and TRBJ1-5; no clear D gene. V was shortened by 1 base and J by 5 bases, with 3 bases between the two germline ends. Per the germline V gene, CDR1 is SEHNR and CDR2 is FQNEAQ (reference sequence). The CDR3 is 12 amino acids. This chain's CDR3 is CASSLGHQPQHF. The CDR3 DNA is TGTGCCAGCAGCTTAGGGCATCAGCCCCAGCATTTT.

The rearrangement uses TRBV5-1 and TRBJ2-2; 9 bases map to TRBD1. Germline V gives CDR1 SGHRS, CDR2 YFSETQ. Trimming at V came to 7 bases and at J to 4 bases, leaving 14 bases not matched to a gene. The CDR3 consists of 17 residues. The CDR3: CASGPPRTGDSTGELFF. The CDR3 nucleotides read TGCGCCAGCGGCCCACCCAGGACAGGGGATAGCACCGGGGAGCTGTTTTTT.

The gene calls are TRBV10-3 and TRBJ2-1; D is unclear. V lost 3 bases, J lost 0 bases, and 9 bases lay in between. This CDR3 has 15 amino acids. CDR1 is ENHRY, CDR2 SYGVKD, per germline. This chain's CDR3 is CAISDLESSYNEQFF. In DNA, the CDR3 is TGTGCCATCAGTGACTTGGAGAGCTCCTACAATGAGCAGTTCTTC.

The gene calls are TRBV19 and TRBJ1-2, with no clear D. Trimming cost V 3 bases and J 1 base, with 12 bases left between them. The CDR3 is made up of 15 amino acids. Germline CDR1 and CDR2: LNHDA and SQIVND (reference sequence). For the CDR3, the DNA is TGTGCCAGTAGTATTCCGGGAGATCGTAACTATGGCTACACCTTC. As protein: CASSIPGDRNYGYTF.

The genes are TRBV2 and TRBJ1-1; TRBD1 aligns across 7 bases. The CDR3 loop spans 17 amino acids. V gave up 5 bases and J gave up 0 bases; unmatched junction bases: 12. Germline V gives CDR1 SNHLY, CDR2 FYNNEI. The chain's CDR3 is CASSSPQGGPMNTEAFF. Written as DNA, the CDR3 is TGTGCCAGCAGTTCACCCCAGGGGGGCCCCATGAACACTGAAGCTTTCTTT.

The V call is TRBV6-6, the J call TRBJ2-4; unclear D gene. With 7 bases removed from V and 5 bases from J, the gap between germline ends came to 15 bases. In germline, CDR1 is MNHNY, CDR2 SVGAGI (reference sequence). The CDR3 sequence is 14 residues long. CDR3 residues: CASIGPGIQNIQYF. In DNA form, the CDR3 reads TGTGCCAGCATAGGGCCCGGTATTCAAAACATTCAGTACTTC.

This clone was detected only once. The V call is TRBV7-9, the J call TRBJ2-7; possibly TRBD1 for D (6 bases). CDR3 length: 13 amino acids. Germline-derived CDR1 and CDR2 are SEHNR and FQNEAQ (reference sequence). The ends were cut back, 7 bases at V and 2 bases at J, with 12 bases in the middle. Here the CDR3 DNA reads TGTGCCAGCACCCCGGACAGTCCCTACGAGCAGTACTTC. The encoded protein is CASTPDSPYEQYF.

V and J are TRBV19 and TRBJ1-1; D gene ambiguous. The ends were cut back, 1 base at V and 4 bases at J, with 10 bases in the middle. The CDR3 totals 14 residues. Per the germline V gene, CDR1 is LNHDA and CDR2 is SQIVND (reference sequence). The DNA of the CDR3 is TGTGCCAGTAGTATAGCCGGGTCGCCCACTGAAGCTTTCTTT. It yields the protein CASSIAGSPTEAFF.

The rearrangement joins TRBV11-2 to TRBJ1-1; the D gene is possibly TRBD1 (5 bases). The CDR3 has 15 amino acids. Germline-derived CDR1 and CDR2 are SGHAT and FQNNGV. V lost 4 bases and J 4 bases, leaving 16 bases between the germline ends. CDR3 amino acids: CASSYGGWGGTEAFF. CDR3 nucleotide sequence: TGTGCCAGCAGCTACGGAGGTTGGGGGGGCACTGAAGCTTTCTTT. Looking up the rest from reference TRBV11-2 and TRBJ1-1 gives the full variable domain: EAGVAQSPRYKIIEKRQSVAFWCNPISGHATLYWYQQILGQGPKLLIQFQNNGVVDDSQLPKDRFSAERLKGVDSTLKIQPAKLEDSAVYLCASSYGGWGGTEAFFGQGTRLTVV.

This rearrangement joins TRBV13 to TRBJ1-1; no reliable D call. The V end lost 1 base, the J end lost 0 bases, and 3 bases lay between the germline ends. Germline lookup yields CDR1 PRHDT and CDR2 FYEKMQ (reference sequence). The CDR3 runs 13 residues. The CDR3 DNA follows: TGTGCCAGCAGCTTAGTGTTGAACACTGAAGCTTTCTTT. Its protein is CASSLVLNTEAFF. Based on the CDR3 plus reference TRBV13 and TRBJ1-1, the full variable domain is AAGVIQSPRHLIKEKRETATLKCYPIPRHDTVYWYQQGPGQDPQFLISFYEKMQSDKGSIPDRFSAQQFSDYHSELNMSSLELGDSALYFCASSLVLNTEAFFGQGTRLTVV.